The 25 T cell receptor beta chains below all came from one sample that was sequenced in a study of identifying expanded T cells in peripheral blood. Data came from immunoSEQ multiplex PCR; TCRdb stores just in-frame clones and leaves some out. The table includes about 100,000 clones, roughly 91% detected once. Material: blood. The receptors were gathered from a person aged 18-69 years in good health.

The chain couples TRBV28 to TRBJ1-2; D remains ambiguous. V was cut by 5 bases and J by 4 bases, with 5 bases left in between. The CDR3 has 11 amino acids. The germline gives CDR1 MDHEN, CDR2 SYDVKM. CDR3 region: CASSDPYGYTF. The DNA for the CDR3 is TGTGCCAGCAGTGACCCCTATGGCTACACCTTC.

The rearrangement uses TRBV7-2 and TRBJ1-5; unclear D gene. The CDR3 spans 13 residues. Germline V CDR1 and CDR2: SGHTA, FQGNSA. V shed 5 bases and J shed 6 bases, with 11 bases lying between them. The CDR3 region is CASSPAARQPQHF. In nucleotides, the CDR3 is TGTGCCAGCAGCCCGGCGGCGCGTCAGCCCCAGCATTTT.

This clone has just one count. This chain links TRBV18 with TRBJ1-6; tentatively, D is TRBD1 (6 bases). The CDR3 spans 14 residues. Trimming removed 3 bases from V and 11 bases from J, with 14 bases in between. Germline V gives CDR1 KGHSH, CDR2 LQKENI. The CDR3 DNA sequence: TGTGCCAGCTCACCGGGGGCTACGACGACACCCCTCCACTTT. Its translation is CASSPGATTTPLHF.

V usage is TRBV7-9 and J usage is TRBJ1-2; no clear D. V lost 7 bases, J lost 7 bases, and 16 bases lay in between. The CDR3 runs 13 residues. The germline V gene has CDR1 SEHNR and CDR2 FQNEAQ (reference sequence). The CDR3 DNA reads TGTGCCAGCACACCCCCTGGGGATGTTGGCTACACCTTC. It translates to CASTPPGDVGYTF. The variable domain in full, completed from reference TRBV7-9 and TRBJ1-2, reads DTGVSQNPRHKITKRGQNVTFRCDPISEHNRLYWYRQTLGQGPEFLTYFQNEAQLEKSRLLSDRFSAERPKGSFSTLEIQRTEQGDSAMYLCASTPPGDVGYTFGSGTRLTVV.

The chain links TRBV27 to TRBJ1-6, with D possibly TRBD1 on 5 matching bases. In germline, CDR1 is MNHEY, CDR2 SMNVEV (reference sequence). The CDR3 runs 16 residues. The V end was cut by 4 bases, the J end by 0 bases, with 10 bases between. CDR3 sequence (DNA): TGTGCCAGCAGTTCCTTGGGGGTCTCCTATAATTCACCCCTCCACTTT. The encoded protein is CASSSLGVSYNSPLHF.

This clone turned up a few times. The CDR3: CASSLTGSSYNSPLHF. In nucleotides, the CDR3 is TGTGCCAGCAGCCTTACAGGGAGCTCCTATAATTCACCCCTCCACTTT. This chain uses TRBV7-2 with TRBJ1-6; TRBD1 is a possible D gene (6 bases). The CDR3 sequence is 16 residues long. The V end lost 5 bases, the J end lost 0 bases, and 11 bases lay between the germline ends. Germline V gives CDR1 SGHTA, CDR2 FQGNSA.

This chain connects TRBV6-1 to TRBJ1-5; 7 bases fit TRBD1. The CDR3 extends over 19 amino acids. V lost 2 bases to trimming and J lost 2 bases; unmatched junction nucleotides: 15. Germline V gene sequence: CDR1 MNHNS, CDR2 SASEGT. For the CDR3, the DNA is TGTGCCAGCAGTGAACCCGTGACAGGGAGACCGCTGGGCAATCAGCCCCAGCATTTT. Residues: CASSEPVTGRPLGNQPQHF.

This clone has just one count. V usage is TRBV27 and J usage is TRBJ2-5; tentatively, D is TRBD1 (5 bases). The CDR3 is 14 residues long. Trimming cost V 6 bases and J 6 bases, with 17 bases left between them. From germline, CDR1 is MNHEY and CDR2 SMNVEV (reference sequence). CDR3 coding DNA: TGTGCCAGCAGGGGTCTTTCAAGGGGAAAGACCCAGTACTTC. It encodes CASRGLSRGKTQYF.

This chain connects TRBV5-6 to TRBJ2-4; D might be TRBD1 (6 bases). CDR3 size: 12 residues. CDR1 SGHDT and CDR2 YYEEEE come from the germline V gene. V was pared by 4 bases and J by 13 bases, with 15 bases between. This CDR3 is CASSVPQGFQYF. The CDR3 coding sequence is TGTGCCAGCAGCGTGCCACAGGGCTTCCAGTACTTC.

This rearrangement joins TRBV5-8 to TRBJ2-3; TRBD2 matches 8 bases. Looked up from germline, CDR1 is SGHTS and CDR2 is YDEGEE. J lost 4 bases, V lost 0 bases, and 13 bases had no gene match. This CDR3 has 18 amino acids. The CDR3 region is CASSLGTSSLWWADTQYF. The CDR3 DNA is TGTGCCAGCAGCTTGGGGACTAGCTCGCTTTGGTGGGCAGATACGCAGTATTTT.

Here the CDR3 DNA reads TGTGCCAGCAGCTTGAGCTGGGGCACTGAAGCTTTCTTT. Translation: CASSLSWGTEAFF. The rearrangement uses TRBV5-5 and TRBJ1-1; D is unclear. Germline V gene data show CDR1 as SGHKS and CDR2 as YYEKEE (reference sequence). V was clipped by 1 base and J by 4 bases, with 8 bases between them. The CDR3 totals 13 residues. Full variable domain (rest looked up from reference TRBV5-5 and TRBJ1-1): DAGVTQSPTHLIKTRGQQVTLRCSPISGHKSVSWYQQVLGQGPQFIFQYYEKEERGRGNFPDRFSARQFPNYSSELNVNALLLGDSALYLCASSLSWGTEAFFGQGTRLTVV.

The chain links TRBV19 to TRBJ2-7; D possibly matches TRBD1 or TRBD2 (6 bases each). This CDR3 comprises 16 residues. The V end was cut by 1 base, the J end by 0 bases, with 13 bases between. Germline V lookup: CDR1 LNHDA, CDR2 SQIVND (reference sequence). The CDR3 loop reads CASSIVWGASSYEQYF. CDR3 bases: TGTGCCAGTAGTATAGTCTGGGGGGCGAGCTCCTACGAGCAGTACTTC.

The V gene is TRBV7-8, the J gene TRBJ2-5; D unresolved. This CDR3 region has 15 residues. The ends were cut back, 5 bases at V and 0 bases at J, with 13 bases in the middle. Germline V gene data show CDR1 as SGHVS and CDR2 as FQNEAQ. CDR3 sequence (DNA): TGTGCCAGCAGCCTCCGTGGGCAGAACCAAGAGACCCAGTACTTC. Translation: CASSLRGQNQETQYF.

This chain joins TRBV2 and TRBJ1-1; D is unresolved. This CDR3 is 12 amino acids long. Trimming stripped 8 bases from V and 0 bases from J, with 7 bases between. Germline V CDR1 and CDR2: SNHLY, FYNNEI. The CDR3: CASGEMNTEAFF. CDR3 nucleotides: TGTGCCAGCGGGGAAATGAACACTGAAGCTTTCTTT.

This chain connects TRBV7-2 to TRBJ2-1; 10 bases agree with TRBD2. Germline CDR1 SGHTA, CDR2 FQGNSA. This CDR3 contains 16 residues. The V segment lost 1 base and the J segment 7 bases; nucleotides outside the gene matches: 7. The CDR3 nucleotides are TGTGCCAGCAGCTTAGAGCGGCCTAGCGGGGGAAATGAGCAGTTCTTC. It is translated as CASSLERPSGGNEQFF.

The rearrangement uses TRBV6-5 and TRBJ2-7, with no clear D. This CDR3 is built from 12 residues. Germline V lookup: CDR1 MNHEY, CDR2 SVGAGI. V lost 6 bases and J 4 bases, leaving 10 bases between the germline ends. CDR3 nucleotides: TGTGCCAGCAGGACGAGTGGGTACGAGCAGTACTTC. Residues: CASRTSGYEQYF.

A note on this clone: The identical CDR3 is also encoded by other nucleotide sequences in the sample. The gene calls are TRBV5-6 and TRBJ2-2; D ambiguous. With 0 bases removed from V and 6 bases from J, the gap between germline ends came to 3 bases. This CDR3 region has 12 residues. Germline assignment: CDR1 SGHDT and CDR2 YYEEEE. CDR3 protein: CASSLGSGELFF. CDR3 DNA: TGTGCCAGCAGCTTGGGGTCCGGGGAGCTGTTTTTT.

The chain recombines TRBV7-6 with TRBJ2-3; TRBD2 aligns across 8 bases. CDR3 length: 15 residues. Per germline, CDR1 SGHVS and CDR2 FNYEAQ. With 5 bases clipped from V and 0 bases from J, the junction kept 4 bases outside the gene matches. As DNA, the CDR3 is TGTGCCAGCAGCATTACTAGCGGAAGCACAGATACGCAGTATTTT. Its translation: CASSITSGSTDTQYF.

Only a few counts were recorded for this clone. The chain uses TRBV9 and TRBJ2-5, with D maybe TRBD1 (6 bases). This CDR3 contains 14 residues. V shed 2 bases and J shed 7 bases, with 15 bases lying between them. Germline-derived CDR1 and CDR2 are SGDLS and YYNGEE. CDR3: CASSVASEGVTQYF. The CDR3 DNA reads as TGTGCCAGCAGCGTTGCGTCCGAGGGGGTGACCCAGTACTTC.

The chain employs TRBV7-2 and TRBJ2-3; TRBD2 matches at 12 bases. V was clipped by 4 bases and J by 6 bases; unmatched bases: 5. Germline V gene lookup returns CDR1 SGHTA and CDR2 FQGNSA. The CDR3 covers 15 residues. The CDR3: CASSYWGTSGDTQYF. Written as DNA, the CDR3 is TGTGCCAGCAGCTATTGGGGGACTAGCGGGGATACGCAGTATTTT.

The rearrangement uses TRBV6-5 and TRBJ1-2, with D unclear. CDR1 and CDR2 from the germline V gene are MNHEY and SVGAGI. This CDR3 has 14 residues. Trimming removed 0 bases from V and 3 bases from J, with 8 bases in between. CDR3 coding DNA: TGTGCCAGCAGTTACTCTTATGGGCACTATGGCTACACCTTC. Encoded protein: CASSYSYGHYGYTF.

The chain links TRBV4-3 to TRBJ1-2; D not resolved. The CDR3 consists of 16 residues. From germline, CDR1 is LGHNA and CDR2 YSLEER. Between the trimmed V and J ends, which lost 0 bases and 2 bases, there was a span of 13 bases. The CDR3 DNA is TGCGCCAGCAGCCAAGAAATTGTACTCCCGAACTATGGCTACACCTTC. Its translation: CASSQEIVLPNYGYTF.

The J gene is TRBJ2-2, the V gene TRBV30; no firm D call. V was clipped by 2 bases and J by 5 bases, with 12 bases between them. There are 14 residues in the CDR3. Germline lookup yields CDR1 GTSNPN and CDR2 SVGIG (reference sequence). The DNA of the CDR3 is TGTGCCTGGAGTACGGACGTACGGACCGGGGAGCTGTTTTTT. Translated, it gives CAWSTDVRTGELFF.

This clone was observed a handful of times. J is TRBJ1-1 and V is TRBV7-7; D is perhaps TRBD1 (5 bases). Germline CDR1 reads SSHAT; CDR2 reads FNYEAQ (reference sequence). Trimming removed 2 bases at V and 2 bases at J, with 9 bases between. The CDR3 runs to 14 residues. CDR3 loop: CASSLLGPNTEAFF. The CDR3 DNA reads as TGTGCCAGCAGCTTATTGGGACCCAACACTGAAGCTTTCTTT.

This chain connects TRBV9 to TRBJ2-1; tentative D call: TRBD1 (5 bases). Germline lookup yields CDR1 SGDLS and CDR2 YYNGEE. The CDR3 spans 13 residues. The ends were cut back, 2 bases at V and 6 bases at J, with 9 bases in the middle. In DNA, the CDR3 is TGTGCCAGCAGCGTTCAGGGTGGCAATGAGCAGTTCTTC. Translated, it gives CASSVQGGNEQFF.